This T cell receptor (beta chain) was observed in a study of blood T cell repertoires in COVID-19 (dated by TCRdb to about 2020). In the study overall: Samples from collaborators originated in the United States, Italy and Spain and spanned both the acute and convalescent phases of COVID-19. The prospective study material was composed of cDNA or gDNA derived from T cells, B-cell-depleted T cells, or PBMCs. The dataset comprised deeply sampled blood TCRbeta repertoires from subjects exposed to, actively infected with, or recovered from COVID-19. The repertoires were released in a freely available public database meant as a resource for research on the immune response to SARS-CoV-2. Samples came from the ongoing ImmuneRACE study (first 160 participants) plus 1,254 subjects from 6 global collaborators. The sample metadata nearly always contained a de-identified subject ID, COVID-19 status, age in years and sex. Where available, HLA class I and class II types were taken from metadata supplied by the sample provider and were not determined by assay-based typing.

The paper's findings and limits, for the study overall: Clinical and demographic metadata were provided uncurated, with the amount varying by source and participant.

The immunoSEQ Assay, a bias-controlled multiplex PCR, was used to amplify TCRbeta CDR3 regions from genomic DNA. As for the authors' bioinformatics: Within the assay, amplification of reference gene primers was used to estimate how many nucleated cells each sample contained. Sequence reads were collapsed and filtered to measure the absolute abundance of every unique TCRbeta CDR3 rearrangement. For each sample, productive Simpson clonality was calculated as the square root of Simpson's diversity index over productive rearrangements. TCRdb retrieved this table from immuneACCESS and kept in-frame rearrangements only. Not all clones are present; in checked studies, unresolved V genes account for under half, and no reason is known for the remainder. V and J calls and clone size are copied from that table; D and trimming were computed from the DNA. This sample is represented by 90,000 to 150,000 clones; approximately 80% of them were singletons. Of the sample, about 10% is held by the ten largest clones.

With respect to this clone: The specificity of this receptor is unknown. Per-nucleotide qualities are absent, and no much larger clonotype sits a single base away.

Collaborating institutions collected whole blood in K2EDTA tubes following their own protocols. For TCRbeta analysis, collaborators shipped samples as frozen whole blood, isolated PBMCs, or DNA extracted from either of those sample types. CDR1 and CDR2 were assigned from the germline V gene as MGHRA and YSYEKL. Germline trimming: 3 bases from V, 4 bases from J; junction bases outside gene matches: 13. Reading from cysteine to phenylalanine, the CDR3 counts 18 amino acids. Only CDR3 DNA remains: 54 bases, in frame from the first base. The TCR comes from a human donor in a cohort sampled during active COVID-19. The chain is encoded by TRBV4-1 joined to TRBJ2-7; 12 bases in the middle match TRBD2. The sequencing sample was made of peripheral blood. The bases are TGCGCCAGCAGCCAGAGCCCTAGCGGGAGGGATCCCACTTACGAGCAGTACTTC. Its translation is CASSQSPSGRDPTYEQYF.